Sequencing of this T cell receptor beta chain was carried out in a study of early T cells in non-severe SARS-CoV-2 infection. Across the study: Bulk RNA taken from unsorted whole blood was sequenced, leaving chains unpaired.

This clonotype was seen repeatedly, ten times or more. TCRdb reanalysed the 5' RACE reads using MiXCR and keeps one entry per CDR3 protein. The sample contains more than 45,000 distinct CDR3 sequences, about 6.2% of which appear only once. The junction had 6 bases not matched to a gene; V was cut back by 5 bases and J by 7 bases. This CDR3 has 14 residues. CDR1 is SGHRS, CDR2 YFSETQ, per germline. The chain uses TRBV5-1 and TRBJ1-6; 7 bases match TRBD1. The receptor was derived from an adult who was a healthcare worker with PCR-confirmed SARS-CoV-2 infection or an uninfected control (not recorded which). The source was whole blood, collected at baseline. The CDR3 coding sequence is TGCGCCAGCAGTTTTGACAGGGAAAATTCACCCCTCCACTTT. This gives the protein CASSFDRENSPLHF.